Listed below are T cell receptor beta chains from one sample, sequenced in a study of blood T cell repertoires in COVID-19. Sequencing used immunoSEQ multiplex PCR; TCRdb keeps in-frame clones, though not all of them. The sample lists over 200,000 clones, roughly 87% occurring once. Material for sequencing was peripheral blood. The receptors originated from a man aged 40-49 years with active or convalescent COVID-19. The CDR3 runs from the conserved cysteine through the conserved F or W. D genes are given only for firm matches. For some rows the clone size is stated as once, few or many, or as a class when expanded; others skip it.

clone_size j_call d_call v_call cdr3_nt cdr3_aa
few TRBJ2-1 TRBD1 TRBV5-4 TGTGCCAGCAGCCCCGCCCCGACAGGGTTATCGTTTAATGAGCAGTTCTTC CASSPAPTGLSFNEQFF
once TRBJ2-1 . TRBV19 TGTGCCAGTAGTAGGGCGGGGCGAACCTACAATGAGCAGTTCTTC CASSRAGRTYNEQFF
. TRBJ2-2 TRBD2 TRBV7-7 TGTGCTAGCAGCAGATTAGCGGGAACGAACACCGGGGAGCTGTTTTTT CASSRLAGTNTGELFF
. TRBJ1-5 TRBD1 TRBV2 TGTGCCAGCCGGGACAGGGGTCCCCTCCTCAATCAGCCCCAGCATTTT CASRDRGPLLNQPQHF
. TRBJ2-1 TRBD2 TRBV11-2 TGTGCCAGCAGCCATGGACTAGTCAGGACCAATGAGCAGTTCTTC CASSHGLVRTNEQFF
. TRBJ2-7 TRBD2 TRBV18 TGTGCCAGCTCACCAAGGATCGGCGGGAGCATCTCCGAGCAGTACTTC CASSPRIGGSISEQYF
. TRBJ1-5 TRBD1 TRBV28 TGTGCCAGCAGAACCCTAAGACAGGGGGCGCGGAATCAGCCCCAGCATTTT CASRTLRQGARNQPQHF
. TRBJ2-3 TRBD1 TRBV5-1 TGCGCCAGCAGCTTTAGGACAGGGGGTGGAACAGATACGCAGTATTTT CASSFRTGGGTDTQYF
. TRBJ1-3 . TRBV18 TGTGCCAGCTCACCCCGGGTGATGAGATCGAGTGGAAACACCATATATTTT CASSPRVMRSSGNTIYF
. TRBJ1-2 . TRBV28 TGTGCCAGCAGTCCCCCGGCGGGGTACGGCTACACCTTC CASSPPAGYGYTF
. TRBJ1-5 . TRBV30 TGTGCCTGGAGTGTAGGGACGCGGGAAAATCAGCCCCAGCATTTT CAWSVGTRENQPQHF
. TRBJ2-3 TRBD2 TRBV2 TGTGCCAGCAGTTGGGGGTCGGGGGGTATAAATACGCAGTATTTT CASSWGSGGINTQYF
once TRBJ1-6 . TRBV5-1 TGCGCCAGCAGCGGTGGAGAATCACCCCTCCACTTT CASSGGESPLHF
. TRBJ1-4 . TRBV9 TGTGCCAGCAGCGTAGATGCCTCAGCGGGTGAAAAACTGTTTTTT CASSVDASAGEKLFF
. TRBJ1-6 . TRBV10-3 TGTGCCATCAGTGAGTCAGCACAGGGAGGGTCACCCCTCCACTTT CAISESAQGGSPLHF
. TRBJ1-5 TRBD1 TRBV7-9 TGTGCCAGCAGCTTAGGGGACAGGGGTGTTGGCAATCAGCCCCAGCATTTT CASSLGDRGVGNQPQHF
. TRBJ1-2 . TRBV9 TGTGCCAGCAGCCCAGAGGGACAATCTAACTATGGCTACACCTTC CASSPEGQSNYGYTF
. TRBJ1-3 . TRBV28 TGTGCCAGCAGTCCCGTGGGCCAGGGTGTTGGAAACACCATATATTTT CASSPVGQGVGNTIYF
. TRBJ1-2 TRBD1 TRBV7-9 TGTGCCAGCAGTTCAGACGAGACAGGGGCCTACTATGGCTACACCTTC CASSSDETGAYYGYTF
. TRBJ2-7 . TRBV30 TGTGCCTGGAGTGTAATGAGGTACGAGCAGTACTTC CAWSVMRYEQYF
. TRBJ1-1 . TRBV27 TGTGCCAGCAGTTCCGCGGGATCCGACACTGAAGCTTTCTTT CASSSAGSDTEAFF
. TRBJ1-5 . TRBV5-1 TGCGCCAGCAGCCTTGGGGGGGTTCGGAACAATCAGCCCCAGCATTTT CASSLGGVRNNQPQHF
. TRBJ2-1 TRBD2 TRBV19 TGTGCCAGTAGTATTGGGGGACTAGCGGGCTACAATGAGCAGTTCTTC CASSIGGLAGYNEQFF
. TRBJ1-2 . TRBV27 TGTGCCAGCAGTACCCGGACAGAAGTACGGGGCTACACCTTC CASSTRTEVRGYTF
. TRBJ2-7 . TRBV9 TGTGCCAGCATCTACATCACAGCCGAGCAGTACTTC CASIYITAEQYF
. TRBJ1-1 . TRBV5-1 TGCGCCAGCAGCTTTTTTGACAGGAACACTGAAGCTTTCTTT CASSFFDRNTEAFF
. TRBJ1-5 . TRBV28 TGTGCCAGCAGTTACGGGCGGGGACCTAGGAGCAATCAGCCCCAGCATTTT CASSYGRGPRSNQPQHF
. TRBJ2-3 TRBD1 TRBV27 TGTGCCAGCAGTTCCCTAAGGGGGGGACAGGGTGTAGATACGCAGTATTTT CASSSLRGGQGVDTQYF
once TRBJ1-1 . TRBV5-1 TGCGCCAGCAGCCGGACCGGGACACCGAACACTGAAGCTTTCTTT CASSRTGTPNTEAFF
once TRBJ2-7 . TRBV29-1 TGCAGCGTTGAAGATCTTGGGGAGACCTACGAGCAGTACTTC CSVEDLGETYEQYF
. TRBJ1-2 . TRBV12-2 TGTGCAAGTCGTTACTTAACGGACTTCAACTATGGCTACACCTTC CASRYLTDFNYGYTF
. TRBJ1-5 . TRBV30 TGTGCCTCAACCCGGGGGAGCAATCAGCCCCAGCATTTT CASTRGSNQPQHF
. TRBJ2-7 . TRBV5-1 TGCGCCAGCAGCTTACAGGGTGGCGAGCAGTACTTC CASSLQGGEQYF
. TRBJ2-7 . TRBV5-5 TGTGCCAGCAGTTACCCGGACAGCTACGAGCAGTACTTC CASSYPDSYEQYF
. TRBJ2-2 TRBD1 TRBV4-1 TGCGCCAGCAGCCGGCGGGACAGGGAGACCTCGAACACCGGGGAGCTGTTTTTT CASSRRDRETSNTGELFF
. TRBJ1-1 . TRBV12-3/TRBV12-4 TGTGCCAGCAGTTTTGTGGGGCAAGCTGAAGCTTTCTTT CASSFVGQAEAFF
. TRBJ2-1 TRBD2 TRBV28 TGTGCCAGCAGGCGGACTAGCGGGAGATCCTACAATGAGCAGTTCTTC CASRRTSGRSYNEQFF
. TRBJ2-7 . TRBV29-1 TGCAGCGTTGGATGGGGGGACGAGCAGTACTTC CSVGWGDEQYF
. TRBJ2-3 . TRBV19 TGTGCCAGTAGTAGCCTTTTGGGCGATACGCAGTATTTT CASSSLLGDTQYF
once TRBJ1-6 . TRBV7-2 TGTGCCAGCAGCTTTCGACGGGGTAATTCACCCCTCCACTTT CASSFRRGNSPLHF
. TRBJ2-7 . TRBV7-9 TGTGCCAGCAGCCCACTGGAGAGGGTCGAGCAGTACTTC CASSPLERVEQYF
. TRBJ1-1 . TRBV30 TGTGCCTCCTGGAGCACTGAAGCTTTCTTT CASWSTEAFF
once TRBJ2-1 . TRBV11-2 TGTGCCAGCAGCCCGGGGAGGCTGAGAGGACCCAATGAGCAGTTCTTC CASSPGRLRGPNEQFF
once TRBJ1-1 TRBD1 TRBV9 TGTGCCAGCAGCCTATCGGGACAGGGGGCCGGGAGCACTGAAGCTTTCTTT CASSLSGQGAGSTEAFF
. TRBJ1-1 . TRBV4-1 TGCGCCAGCAGCCAAGAATCAGGGTTTTCTGAAGCTTTCTTT CASSQESGFSEAFF
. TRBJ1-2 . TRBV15 TGTGCCACCAGCAGAGATTCGGGGTTCTATGGCTACACCTTC CATSRDSGFYGYTF
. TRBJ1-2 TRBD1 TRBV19 TGTGCCAGTAGTACAGGGGGCTTTTTATTCGGCTACACCTTC CASSTGGFLFGYTF
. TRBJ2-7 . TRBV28 TGTGCCAGCCCCCCTGCGGGGGCAGGCAAGGATCTCGAGCAGTACTTC CASPPAGAGKDLEQYF
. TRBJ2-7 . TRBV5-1 TGCGCCAGCAAGAGGGAAAACTCCTACGAGCAGTACTTC CASKRENSYEQYF
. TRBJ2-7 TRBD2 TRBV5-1 TGCGCCAGCAGCTTCGCTAGCGGGAACTACGAGCAGTACTTC CASSFASGNYEQYF
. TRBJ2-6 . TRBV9 TGTGCCAGCAGCGTATTTGGTGACAGGAGTTACTCTGGGGCCAACGTCCTGACTTTC CASSVFGDRSYSGANVLTF
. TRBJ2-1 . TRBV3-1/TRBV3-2 TGTGCCAGCAGCCAAGCCCAGCGGCCAGCTGGTGAGCAGTTCTTC CASSQAQRPAGEQFF
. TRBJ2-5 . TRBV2 TGTGCCAGCAGAGGGGACACGGAGACCCAGTACTTC CASRGDTETQYF
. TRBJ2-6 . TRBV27 TGTGCCAGCAGCCTACAGGGGGGGGTTGCTGGGGCCAACGTCCTGACTTTC CASSLQGGVAGANVLTF
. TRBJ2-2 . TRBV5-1 TGCGCCAGCAGCTTATTGGGGGCTAACACCGGGGAGCTGTTTTTT CASSLLGANTGELFF